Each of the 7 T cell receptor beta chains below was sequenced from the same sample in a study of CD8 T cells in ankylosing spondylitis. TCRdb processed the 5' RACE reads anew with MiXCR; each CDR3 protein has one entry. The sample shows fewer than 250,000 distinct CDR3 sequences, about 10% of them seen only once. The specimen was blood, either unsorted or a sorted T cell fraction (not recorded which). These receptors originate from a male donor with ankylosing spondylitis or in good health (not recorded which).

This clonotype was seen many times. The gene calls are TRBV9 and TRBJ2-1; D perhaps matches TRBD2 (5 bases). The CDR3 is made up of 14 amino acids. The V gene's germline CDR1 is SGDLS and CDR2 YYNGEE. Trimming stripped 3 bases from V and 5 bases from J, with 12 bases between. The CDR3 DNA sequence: TGTGCCAGCAGCGCCTGGACTGCCGACAATGAGCAGTTCTTC. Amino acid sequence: CASSAWTADNEQFF.

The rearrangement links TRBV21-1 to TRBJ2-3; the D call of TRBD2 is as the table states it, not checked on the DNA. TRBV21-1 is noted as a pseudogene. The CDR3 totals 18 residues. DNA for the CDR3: TGTGCCAGCAGCTCACGGACTAGCGGGAGGGAAGGGGCAGATACGCAGTATTTT. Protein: CASSSRTSGREGADTQYF.

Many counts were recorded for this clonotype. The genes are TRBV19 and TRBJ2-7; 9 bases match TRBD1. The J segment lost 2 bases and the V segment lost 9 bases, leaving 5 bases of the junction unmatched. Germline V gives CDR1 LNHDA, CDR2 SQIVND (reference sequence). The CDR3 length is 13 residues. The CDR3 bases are TGTGCCAGCCGGGACAGGGTCGCCTACGAGCAGTACTTC. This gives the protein CASRDRVAYEQYF.

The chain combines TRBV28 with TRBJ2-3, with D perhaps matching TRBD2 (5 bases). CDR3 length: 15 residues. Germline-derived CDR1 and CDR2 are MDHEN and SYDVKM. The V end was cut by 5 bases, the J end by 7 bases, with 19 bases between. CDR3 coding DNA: TGTGCCAGCAGTGCGGCGCGACTAACTCCTTATACGCAGTATTTT. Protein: CASSAARLTPYTQYF.

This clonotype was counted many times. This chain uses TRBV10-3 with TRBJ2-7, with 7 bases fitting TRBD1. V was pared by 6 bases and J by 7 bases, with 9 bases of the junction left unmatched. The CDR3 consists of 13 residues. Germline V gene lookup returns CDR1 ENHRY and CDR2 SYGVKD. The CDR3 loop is CAIRDQGVGEQYF. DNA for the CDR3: TGTGCCATCAGGGACCAGGGGGTTGGGGAGCAGTACTTC.

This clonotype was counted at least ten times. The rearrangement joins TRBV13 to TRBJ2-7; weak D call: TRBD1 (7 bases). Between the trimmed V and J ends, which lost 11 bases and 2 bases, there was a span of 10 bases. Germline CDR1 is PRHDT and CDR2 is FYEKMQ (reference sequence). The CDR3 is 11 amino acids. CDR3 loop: CAPGGTYEQYF. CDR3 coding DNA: TGTGCCCCAGGGGGGACCTACGAGCAGTACTTC.

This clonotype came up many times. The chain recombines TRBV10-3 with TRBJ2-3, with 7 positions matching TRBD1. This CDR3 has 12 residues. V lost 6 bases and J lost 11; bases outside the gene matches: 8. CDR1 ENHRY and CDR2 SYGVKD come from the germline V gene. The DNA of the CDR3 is TGTGCCATCAGCGCAACAGGGGTGGAGCAGTATTTT. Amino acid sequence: CAISATGVEQYF.